Detailed here is one T cell receptor beta chain. Its antigen remains undetermined. No much larger clone exists at a distance of one base, and base qualities are not known. Taken from the germline V gene, the CDR1 and CDR2 loops are SGHRS and YFSETQ. Counted from cysteine to phenylalanine, this CDR3 has 14 amino acids. Here the CDR3 DNA is all that survives: 42 bases in frame from base 1. Ends trimmed: V by 4 bases, J by 2 bases; bases unmatched to a gene: 4. Unstimulated Tregs (CD4+CD25+CD127-), CD4+ non-Tregs (CD4+CD25-), CD4 and CD8 cells were FACS-sorted from thawed PBMCs. Healthy control blood came either as purchased buffy coats or from healthy volunteers. Healthy control blood was processed to PBMCs with a Ficoll density gradient and then cryopreserved, whereas patient PBMCs were collected both before and after transplant. For TCRbeta CDR3 sequencing, genomic DNA from the sorted cells was extracted using the QIAGEN DNeasy Blood and Tissue Kit. High-throughput TCRbeta CDR3 sequencing was carried out commercially through immunoSEQ, with PCR amplification with bias correction and internal controls included. Concerning the study's data processing: Unique productive TCRbeta sequences were defined by CDR3 nucleotide sequence where primers matched, and otherwise by CDR3 amino acid sequence together with Vbeta and Jbeta genes. Sorting error was corrected by removing sequences shared between sorted populations at a frequency ratio of 2:1 or less, and the remaining shared sequences were assigned to the higher population. Donor-reactive sequences were defined as at least 5-fold expanded in CFSE-low cells versus unstimulated cells, with frequency of at least 0.01% in CFSE-low cells. Jensen-Shannon divergence calculated on the top 100 TCRbeta sequences ranked by frequency was used to measure repertoire divergence. For any sample with multiple sequencing runs, sorting error was corrected in each run separately before the runs were pooled. Sourced from immuneACCESS, this table was stored by TCRdb with only in-frame sequences that have V and J called. A share of the clones is absent; for the studies checked, an unresolved V gene accounts for under half, and the remainder has no known explanation. That table is the source of V, J and clone size, and D and trimming were worked out from the DNA. This sample gives under 100,000 clones in total; approximately 90% of them show up just once. The ten largest clones take up roughly 4.3% of the sample.

This record belongs to a study of Tregs in tolerant kidney transplant recipients (dated by TCRdb to the late 2010s). Notes on the research overall: TCRbeta sequencing was used in the study to identify donor-specific regulatory T cells before combined kidney and bone marrow transplantation, and the identified cells were then tracked after transplant. TCRbeta repertoire sequencing was used in a few healthy controls to compare several ways of expanding Tregs specific for an allogeneic donor.

What the authors observed across the whole study: The study was limited by small patient numbers, and the findings need validation in larger populations and under other immunosuppression protocols. Expanding Tregs with activated donor B cells appeared to identify the most biologically relevant and donor-specific TCRbeta repertoire. Biological reproducibility was not directly assessed, although technical replication error appeared to be minimal.

This clonotype originated in a human donor in good health. The chain is assembled from TRBV5-1 and TRBJ1-2, with TRBD1 identical over 8 junction bases. The sample taken for sequencing was CD8+ T cells from blood. This receptor carries the CDR3 CASSPPGGNYGYTF. The nucleotides are TGCGCCAGCAGCCCGCCAGGGGGCAACTATGGCTACACCTTC.